This paragraph reports one T cell receptor (beta chain). The data were taken from a study of blood T cell repertoires in COVID-19. Germline CDR1 MNHEY, CDR2 SVGEGT. V dropped 2 bases and J dropped 6; count of bases not matched to a gene: 9. The CDR3 is 16 residues long. Only in-frame clones appear in the TCRdb table, and some are missing; sequencing was by immunoSEQ multiplex PCR. The sample contains about 220,000 clones, about 84% of which appear only once. The receptor was derived from a human donor in a cohort sampled during active COVID-19. The chain joins TRBV6-2 or TRBV6-3 to TRBJ2-2; TRBD2 matches 7 bases. Sequencing used peripheral blood. The chain's CDR3 is CASSYTRLAFAGELFF. CDR3 nucleotide sequence: TGTGCCAGCAGTTACACCCGACTAGCCTTCGCCGGGGAGCTGTTTTTT.